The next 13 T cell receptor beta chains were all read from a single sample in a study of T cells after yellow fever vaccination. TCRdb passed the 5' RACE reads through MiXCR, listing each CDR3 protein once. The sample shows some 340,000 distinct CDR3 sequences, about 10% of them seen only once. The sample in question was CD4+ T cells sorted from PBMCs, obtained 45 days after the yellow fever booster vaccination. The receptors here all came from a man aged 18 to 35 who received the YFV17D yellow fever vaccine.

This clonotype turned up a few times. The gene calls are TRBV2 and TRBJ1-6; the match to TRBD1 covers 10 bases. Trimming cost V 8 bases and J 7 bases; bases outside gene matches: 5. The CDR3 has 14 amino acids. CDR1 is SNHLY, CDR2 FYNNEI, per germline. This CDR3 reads CASGPGQGNSPLHF. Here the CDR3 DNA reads TGTGCCAGCGGGCCGGGACAGGGGAATTCACCCCTCCACTTT.

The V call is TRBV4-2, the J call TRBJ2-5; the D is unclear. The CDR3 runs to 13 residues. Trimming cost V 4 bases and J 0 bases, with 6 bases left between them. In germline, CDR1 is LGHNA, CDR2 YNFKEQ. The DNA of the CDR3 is TGTGCCAGCAGCCGAGCCGACCAAGAGACCCAGTACTTC. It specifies CASSRADQETQYF.

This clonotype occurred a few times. The CDR3 DNA sequence: TGTGCCAGCAGCTTAGATCCAGGGCGAGAGCAGTACGTC. It encodes CASSLDPGREQYV. This rearrangement joins TRBV7-8 to TRBJ2-7; maybe TRBD1 (5 bases). The CDR3 is 13 residues long. Germline V gives CDR1 SGHVS, CDR2 FQNEAQ. With 1 base removed from V and 7 bases from J, the gap between germline ends came to 11 bases.

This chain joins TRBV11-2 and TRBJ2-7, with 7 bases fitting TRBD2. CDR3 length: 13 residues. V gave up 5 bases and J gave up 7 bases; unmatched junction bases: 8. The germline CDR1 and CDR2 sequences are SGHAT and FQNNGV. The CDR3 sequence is CASSHQGAGEQYF. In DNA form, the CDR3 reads TGTGCCAGCAGCCACCAGGGAGCGGGGGAGCAGTACTTC.

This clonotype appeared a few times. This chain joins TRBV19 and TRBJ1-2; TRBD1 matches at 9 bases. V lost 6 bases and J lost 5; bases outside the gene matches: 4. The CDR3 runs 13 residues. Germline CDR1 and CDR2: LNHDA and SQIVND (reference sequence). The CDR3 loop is CASRLDRGYGYTF. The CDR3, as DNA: TGTGCCAGTAGACTGGACAGGGGTTATGGCTACACCTTC.

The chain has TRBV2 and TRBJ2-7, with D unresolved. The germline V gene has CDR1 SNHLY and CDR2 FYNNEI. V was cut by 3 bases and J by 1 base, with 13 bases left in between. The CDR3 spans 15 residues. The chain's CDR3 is CASSDPGGSSYEQYF. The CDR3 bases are TGTGCCAGCAGTGACCCCGGTGGATCGTCCTACGAGCAGTACTTC.

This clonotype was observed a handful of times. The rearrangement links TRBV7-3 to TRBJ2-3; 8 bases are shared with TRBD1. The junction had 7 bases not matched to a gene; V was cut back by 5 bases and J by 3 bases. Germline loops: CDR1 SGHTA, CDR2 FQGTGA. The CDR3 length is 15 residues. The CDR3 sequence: CASSQGTGWTDTQYF. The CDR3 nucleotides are TGTGCCAGCAGCCAAGGGACAGGTTGGACAGATACGCAGTATTTT.

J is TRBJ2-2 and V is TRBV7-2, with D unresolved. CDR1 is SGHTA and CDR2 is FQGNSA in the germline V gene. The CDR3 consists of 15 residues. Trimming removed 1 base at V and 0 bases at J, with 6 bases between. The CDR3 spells CASSLGPSNTGELFF. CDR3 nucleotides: TGTGCCAGCAGCTTAGGTCCCTCGAACACCGGGGAGCTGTTTTTT.

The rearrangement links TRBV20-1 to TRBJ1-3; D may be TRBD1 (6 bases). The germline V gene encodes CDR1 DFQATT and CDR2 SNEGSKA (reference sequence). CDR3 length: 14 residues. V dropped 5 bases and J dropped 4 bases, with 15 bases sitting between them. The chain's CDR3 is CSAYDRTSGNTIYF. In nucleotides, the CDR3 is TGCAGTGCTTACGACAGGACCTCCGGAAACACCATATATTTT.

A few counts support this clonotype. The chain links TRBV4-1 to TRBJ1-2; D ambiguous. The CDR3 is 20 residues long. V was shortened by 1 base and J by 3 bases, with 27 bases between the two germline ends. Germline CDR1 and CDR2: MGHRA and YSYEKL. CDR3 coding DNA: TGCGCCAGCAGCCAAGGGCAGGCCCGGGTACCCCTCGCCCTCCACTATGGCTACACCTTC. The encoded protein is CASSQGQARVPLALHYGYTF.

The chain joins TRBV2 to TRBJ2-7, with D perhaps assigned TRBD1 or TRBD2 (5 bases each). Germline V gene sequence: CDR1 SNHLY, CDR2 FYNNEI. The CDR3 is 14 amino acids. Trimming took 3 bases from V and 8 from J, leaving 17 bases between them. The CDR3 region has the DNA TGTGCCAGCAGTGAGAGGACCGGGGCAAGAAAGCAGTACGTC. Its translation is CASSERTGARKQYV.

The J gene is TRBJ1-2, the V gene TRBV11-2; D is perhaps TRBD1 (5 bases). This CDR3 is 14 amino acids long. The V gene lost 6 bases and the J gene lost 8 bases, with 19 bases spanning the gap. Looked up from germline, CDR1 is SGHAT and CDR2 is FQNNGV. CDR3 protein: CASRAGGRWGGYTF. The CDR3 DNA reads TGTGCCAGCAGAGCCGGGGGTCGTTGGGGGGGCTACACCTTC.

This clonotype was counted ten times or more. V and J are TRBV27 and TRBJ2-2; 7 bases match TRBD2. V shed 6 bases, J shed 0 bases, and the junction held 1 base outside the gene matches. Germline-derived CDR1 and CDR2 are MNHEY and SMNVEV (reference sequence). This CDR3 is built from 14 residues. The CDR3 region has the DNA TGTGCCAGCAGGCGGGAGTCGAACACCGGGGAGCTGTTTTTT. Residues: CASRRESNTGELFF.